The 11 T cell receptor beta chains in this list originate from one sample, sequenced in a study of PD-L1 blockade in urothelial cancer. The table came from immunoSEQ multiplex PCR; TCRdb's copy has only in-frame clones and leaves some out. The sample carries about 30,000 clones, 80% to 90% recorded once. The time point was: peripheral blood 6 weeks after treatment start. This specimen was PBMCs, taken around atezolizumab (anti-PD-L1) treatment. These receptors originate from a man older than 75 with urothelial cancer.

The chain recombines TRBV5-1 with TRBJ2-7; TRBD1 agrees at 9 bases. This CDR3 has 15 residues. V trimming: 0 bases; J trimming: 4 bases; junction bases outside the gene matches: 5. Germline CDR1 reads SGHRS; CDR2 reads YFSETQ. The CDR3 coding sequence is TGCGCCAGCAGCTTGGCCGGGACAGGGTTATACGAGCAGTACTTC. Protein product: CASSLAGTGLYEQYF.

The chain couples TRBV6-1 to TRBJ1-1, with a weak D call TRBD1 (5 bases). Germline V gene sequence: CDR1 MNHNS, CDR2 SASEGT. V dropped 3 bases and J dropped 4 bases, with 6 bases sitting between them. The CDR3 has 12 residues. CDR3 bases: TGTGCCAGCAGTGACAGGGTCACTGAAGCTTTCTTT. It codes for CASSDRVTEAFF.

This clone was found a few times. The V call is TRBV28, the J call TRBJ2-3; D not resolved. V lost 3 bases and J 0 bases, leaving 13 bases between the germline ends. CDR1 MDHEN and CDR2 SYDVKM come from the germline V gene. The CDR3 extends over 16 amino acids. In nucleotides, the CDR3 is TGTGCCAGCAGTTTGCGGCAGCGCTCTAGCACAGATACGCAGTATTTT. Protein product: CASSLRQRSSTDTQYF.

The chain joins TRBV14 to TRBJ2-1; TRBD2 matches 9 bases. CDR3 length: 15 residues. Germline assignment: CDR1 SGHDN and CDR2 FVKESK. Germline trimming cut 4 bases from V and 6 bases from J; bases unmatched to any gene: 7. CDR3 nucleotides: TGTGCCAGCAGCCGTCGGACTAGCGTAACCAATGAGCAGTTCTTC. Amino acids: CASSRRTSVTNEQFF.

This CDR3 is CASSLGAGGASYEQYF. In nucleotides, the CDR3 is TGTGCCAGCAGCTTGGGAGCGGGAGGGGCGTCCTACGAGCAGTACTTC. The chain combines TRBV5-4 with TRBJ2-7; 10 nucleotides align to TRBD2. The V and J ends lost 0 bases and 1 base, in that order; junction bases with no gene match: 4. The CDR3 contains 16 residues. Germline CDR1 reads SGHNT; CDR2 reads YYREEE (reference sequence).

V usage is TRBV28 and J usage is TRBJ2-7, with a weak D call TRBD2 (5 bases). Looked up from germline, CDR1 is MDHEN and CDR2 is SYDVKM. There are 13 residues in the CDR3. With 10 bases removed from V and 1 base from J, the gap between germline ends came to 14 bases. The CDR3 reads CAIKGVGSYEQYF. The CDR3 bases are TGTGCCATAAAGGGAGTCGGTTCCTACGAGCAGTACTTC.

The rearrangement uses TRBV6-1 and TRBJ2-7; maybe TRBD2 (5 bases). V gave up 5 bases and J gave up 2 bases, with 13 bases separating them. Germline V gene sequence: CDR1 MNHNS, CDR2 SASEGT. The CDR3 has 14 residues. This chain's CDR3 is CASSLEAVTYEQYF. In DNA, the CDR3 is TGTGCCAGCAGTTTGGAGGCAGTAACCTACGAGCAGTACTTC.

The chain employs TRBV18 and TRBJ2-7; weak D call: TRBD1 (5 bases). In germline, CDR1 is KGHSH, CDR2 LQKENI. The germline V and J ends were trimmed by 0 bases and 4 bases, with 13 bases remaining between them. This CDR3 comprises 15 residues. CDR3 nucleotide sequence: TGTGCCAGCTCACCACCGGTGACAGAGAAATACGAGCAGTACTTC. Its translation is CASSPPVTEKYEQYF. The whole variable domain, remainder taken from reference TRBV18 and TRBJ2-7, is NAGVMQNPRHLVRRRGQEARLRCSPMKGHSHVYWYRQLPEEGLKFMVYLQKENIIDESGMPKERFSAEFPKEGPSILRIQQVVRGDSAAYFCASSPPVTEKYEQYFGPGTRLTVT.

The chain combines TRBV6-6 with TRBJ2-1, with 7 bases fitting TRBD2. CDR3 length: 11 residues. Germline CDR1 and CDR2: MNHNY and SVGAGI (reference sequence). J lost 10 bases, V lost 7 bases, and 4 bases had no gene match. This CDR3 is CASTDGGEQFF. The CDR3 bases are TGTGCCAGCACTGACGGGGGGGAGCAGTTCTTC.

V gene TRBV14 combines with J gene TRBJ2-1; a weak D match, TRBD1 (5 bases). Germline values: CDR1 SGHDN, CDR2 FVKESK. Trimming removed 3 bases at V and 5 bases at J, with 11 bases between. The CDR3 covers 14 residues. CDR3 coding DNA: TGTGCCAGCAGCCATTACCCAGGGCACAATGAGCAGTTCTTC. Its protein product is CASSHYPGHNEQFF.

V and J are TRBV6-5 and TRBJ2-1, with D hard to call. In germline, CDR1 is MNHEY, CDR2 SVGAGI. Trimming took 0 bases from V and 4 from J, leaving 7 bases between them. CDR3 length: 14 residues. DNA of the CDR3: TGTGCCAGCAGTTACTCGCAACAGTACAATGAGCAGTTCTTC. It specifies CASSYSQQYNEQFF.